The 26 T cell receptor beta chains below were found in one sample sequenced in a study of cytomegalovirus exposure and HLA in healthy donors. Measured with immunoSEQ multiplex PCR; TCRdb has only the in-frame clones, and not every one. This table holds about 67,000 clones, around 94% found once. The specimen sequenced was PBMCs. These receptors were taken from a woman under 30 in good health and CMV-seronegative.

The CDR3 is CASSSLITGTGDYNEQFF. DNA for the CDR3: TGTGCCAGCAGCTCTCTAATTACCGGGACAGGGGACTACAATGAGCAGTTCTTC. The rearrangement links TRBV7-3 to TRBJ2-1; 10 nucleotides line up with TRBD1. Per the germline V gene, CDR1 is SGHTA and CDR2 is FQGTGA. This CDR3 is built from 18 residues. Trimming removed 4 bases from V and 3 bases from J; junction bases left unmatched: 12.

The chain joins TRBV18 to TRBJ2-1; possibly TRBD2 for D (7 bases). CDR1 is KGHSH and CDR2 is LQKENI in the germline V gene. V was pared by 4 bases and J by 7 bases, with 14 bases between. The CDR3 consists of 14 residues. The DNA of the CDR3 is TGTGCCAGCTCACGGGGGGGCCCGGTGAATGAGCAGTTCTTC. It codes for CASSRGGPVNEQFF.

This chain uses TRBV2 with TRBJ2-3, with D perhaps matching TRBD2 (5 bases). The CDR3 length is 14 residues. V was pared by 5 bases and J by 8 bases, with 17 bases between. Looked up from germline, CDR1 is SNHLY and CDR2 is FYNNEI. The DNA of the CDR3 is TGTGCCAGCAGTAGGGAACCCTGGAGCGGTACGCAGTATTTT. Its translation is CASSREPWSGTQYF. The entire variable domain, with the rest obtained from reference TRBV2 and TRBJ2-3, is as follows: EPEVTQTPSHQVTQMGQEVILRCVPISNHLYFYWYRQILGQKVEFLVSFYNNEISEKSEIFDDQFSVERPDGSNFTLKIRSTKLEDSAMYFCASSREPWSGTQYFGPGTRLTVL.

J is TRBJ2-3 and V is TRBV7-9; 10 nucleotides agree with TRBD2. Germline lookup yields CDR1 SEHNR and CDR2 FQNEAQ (reference sequence). The CDR3 runs 17 residues. V was clipped by 4 bases and J by 0 bases; unmatched bases: 7. CDR3 in amino acids: CASSSPRTSGSTDTQYF. Here the CDR3 DNA reads TGTGCCAGCAGCTCCCCTAGGACTAGCGGTAGCACAGATACGCAGTATTTT.

The rearrangement uses TRBV11-2 and TRBJ2-1, with TRBD1 identical over 8 bases. From germline, CDR1 is SGHAT and CDR2 FQNNGV. The CDR3 has 16 amino acids. The J segment lost 5 bases and the V segment lost 8 bases, leaving 14 bases of the junction unmatched. For the CDR3, the DNA is TGTGCCAGCTCTTTTCCTCGGACAGGGTACGACAATGAGCAGTTCTTC. This gives the protein CASSFPRTGYDNEQFF.

Details on this clone: At one boundary the junction diverges from the germline segment, which might be a read error. The rearrangement joins TRBV10-3 to TRBJ1-1; D call uncertain. Germline CDR1 ENHRY, CDR2 SYGVKD. The CDR3 covers 12 residues. The CDR3 here is CAISESGGLMIF. The DNA of the CDR3 is TGTGCCATCAGTGAGTCCGGCGGATTGATGATCTTT.

This sequence joins TRBV28 and TRBJ1-6; D gene uncertain. V lost 5 bases, J lost 10 bases, and 9 bases lay in between. This CDR3 has 12 amino acids. The germline V gene has CDR1 MDHEN and CDR2 SYDVKM. The CDR3 region has the DNA TGTGCCAGCAGTGCCTGGAGGTCACCCCTCCACTTT. This codes for CASSAWRSPLHF.

The chain uses TRBV2 and TRBJ1-1; 10 bases agree with TRBD1. This CDR3 contains 15 residues. Looked up from germline, CDR1 is SNHLY and CDR2 is FYNNEI. V was clipped by 6 bases and J by 5 bases; unmatched bases: 9. The CDR3: CASRELGQGWTEAFF. The CDR3 DNA reads TGTGCCAGCAGGGAATTGGGACAGGGGTGGACTGAAGCTTTCTTT.

This chain uses TRBV7-2 with TRBJ2-7; 7 positions agree with TRBD1. This CDR3 spans 16 amino acids. Trimming took 2 bases from V and 2 from J; bases not matched to a gene: 9. Germline lookup yields CDR1 SGHTA and CDR2 FQGNSA. The CDR3 here is CASSLSGTDLTYEQYF. In DNA, the CDR3 is TGTGCCAGCAGCTTATCGGGGACAGACCTCACCTACGAGCAGTACTTC.

The chain couples TRBV19 to TRBJ2-1, with 9 positions matching TRBD2. This CDR3 is built from 19 residues. CDR1 LNHDA and CDR2 SQIVND come from the germline V gene (reference sequence). Trimming removed 1 base from V and 2 bases from J; junction bases left unmatched: 12. For the CDR3, the DNA is TGTGCCAGTAGTATAGGTTGGCCGCAGCGGGGGGTTGCCTACAATGAGCAGTTCTTC. Translation gives CASSIGWPQRGVAYNEQFF.

V and J are TRBV28 and TRBJ2-5; TRBD1 matches 7 bases. The trim removed 6 bases at V and 4 bases at J, leaving 8 bases unmatched. Germline CDR1 reads MDHEN; CDR2 reads SYDVKM. This CDR3 comprises 14 residues. The CDR3 region has the DNA TGTGCCAGCAGGTGGGGAACAGGGGTAGAGACCCAGTACTTC. Encoded protein: CASRWGTGVETQYF.

To note about this clone: The junction departs from the called germline gene at one end, perhaps through a read error. In nucleotides, the CDR3 is TGTGCTAGCAGCTTGGGAGCTGACTCTAGCACAGATACGCAGTATTTT. It encodes CASSLGADSSTDTQYF. The V gene is TRBV7-7, the J gene TRBJ2-3; D perhaps matches TRBD2 (5 bases). Germline assignment: CDR1 SSHAT and CDR2 FNYEAQ (reference sequence). This CDR3 has 16 amino acids.

The CDR3 DNA reads as TGTGCCAGTAGTATACTAGGACAGGGAAATTCACCCCTCCACTTT. Encoded protein: CASSILGQGNSPLHF. V and J are TRBV19 and TRBJ1-6, with 8 bases aligning to TRBD1. Trimming cost V 2 bases and J 7 bases; bases outside gene matches: 4. The germline V gene encodes CDR1 LNHDA and CDR2 SQIVND (reference sequence). CDR3 size: 15 residues.

The chain carries TRBV7-3 and TRBJ1-1; TRBD1 might be the D (6 bases). Germline CDR1 is SGHTA and CDR2 is FQGTGA. The V gene lost 5 bases and the J gene lost 0 bases, with 16 bases spanning the gap. The length of the CDR3 is 16 residues. The CDR3 DNA sequence: TGTGCCAGCAGCCGCCTTGGGGGCAAACTGAACACTGAAGCTTTCTTT. Amino acids: CASSRLGGKLNTEAFF.

This chain uses TRBV10-2 with TRBJ1-5; 7 nucleotides align to TRBD1. The CDR3 totals 15 residues. Trimming took 4 bases from V and 0 from J; bases not matched to a gene: 3. Germline V gene lookup returns CDR1 WSHSY and CDR2 SAAADI. The CDR3 sequence: CASSADRASNQPQHF. The CDR3 DNA reads as TGCGCCAGCAGTGCTGACAGGGCTAGCAATCAGCCCCAGCATTTT.

The table lists this clone with a count of one. This chain uses TRBV28 with TRBJ1-2; D remains ambiguous. Germline assignment: CDR1 MDHEN and CDR2 SYDVKM. Deletions cut 7 bases from V and 8 bases from J, with 14 bases between. CDR3 size: 12 residues. Written as DNA, the CDR3 is TGTGCCAGCACGACGCAGGCGCTGGGCTACACCTTC. Translated, it gives CASTTQALGYTF.

V gene TRBV6-1 combines with J gene TRBJ2-1; no clear D gene. The V end lost 6 bases, the J end lost 0 bases, and 12 bases lay between the germline ends. Germline values: CDR1 MNHNS, CDR2 SASEGT. This CDR3 is 15 amino acids long. The CDR3 DNA reads as TGTGCCAGCAGAGTAGACCGGAGCTCCTACAATGAGCAGTTCTTC. Translating gives CASRVDRSSYNEQFF.

V is TRBV7-9 and J is TRBJ2-7; 11 bases fit TRBD1. Unmatched junction bases numbered 8, after V lost 5 bases and J lost 11 bases. This CDR3 is built from 13 residues. Per the germline V gene, CDR1 is SEHNR and CDR2 is FQNEAQ (reference sequence). The CDR3 reads CASSGPGQGVEYF. CDR3 nucleotide sequence: TGTGCCAGCAGCGGACCGGGACAGGGGGTCGAGTACTTC.

The chain carries TRBV5-4 and TRBJ1-2, with 7 bases identical to TRBD1. This CDR3 is 14 amino acids long. V was pared by 0 bases and J by 4 bases, with 3 bases of the junction left unmatched. In germline, CDR1 is SGHNT, CDR2 YYREEE (reference sequence). The CDR3 protein is CASSLAGQSYGYTF. DNA of the CDR3: TGTGCCAGCAGCTTGGCGGGACAGAGCTATGGCTACACCTTC.

The chain joins TRBV7-9 to TRBJ1-2, with a weak D call TRBD1 (6 bases). CDR1 is SEHNR, CDR2 FQNEAQ, per germline (reference sequence). The CDR3 consists of 14 residues. The V gene lost 1 base and the J gene lost 8 bases, with 14 bases spanning the gap. DNA of the CDR3: TGTGCCAGCAGCTTAGAGGTGGCAGGGGAAGGCTACACCTTC. This gives the protein CASSLEVAGEGYTF. Using reference TRBV7-9 and TRBJ1-2 for the parts outside the CDR3, the full variable domain is DTGVSQNPRHKITKRGQNVTFRCDPISEHNRLYWYRQTLGQGPEFLTYFQNEAQLEKSRLLSDRFSAERPKGSFSTLEIQRTEQGDSAMYLCASSLEVAGEGYTFGSGTRLTVV.

This clone was observed once. This chain joins TRBV10-3 and TRBJ1-6, with D possibly being TRBD1 (6 bases). CDR1 ENHRY and CDR2 SYGVKD come from the germline V gene. The CDR3 totals 15 residues. V was cut by 4 bases and J by 8 bases, with 15 bases left in between. The CDR3 DNA is TGTGCCATCAGTGTGGGGGGGCCTGGGGATTCACCCCTCCACTTT. Translating it yields CAISVGGPGDSPLHF.

This rearrangement joins TRBV28 to TRBJ2-1, with 11 bases matching TRBD2. CDR3 size: 16 residues. Germline V gene data show CDR1 as MDHEN and CDR2 as SYDVKM. V lost 4 bases to trimming and J lost 4 bases; unmatched junction nucleotides: 6. The CDR3 region is CASSSSSGGVYNEQFF. CDR3 nucleotide sequence: TGTGCCAGCAGTTCCAGTAGCGGGGGGGTATACAATGAGCAGTTCTTC.

The V gene is TRBV25-1, the J gene TRBJ2-6, with D maybe TRBD1 (6 bases). From germline, CDR1 is MGHDK and CDR2 SYGVNS. Trimming took off 10 bases at V and 4 bases at J, with 14 bases between the two ends. The length of the CDR3 is 14 residues. CDR3: CATQTGTGANVLTF. DNA for the CDR3: TGTGCCACCCAAACAGGGACCGGGGCCAACGTCCTGACTTTC.

The chain joins TRBV2 to TRBJ1-1, with a possible D match to TRBD1 (5 bases). The CDR3 sequence is 13 residues long. The V gene lost 3 bases and the J gene lost 1 base, with 6 bases spanning the gap. Germline loops: CDR1 SNHLY, CDR2 FYNNEI. The CDR3 nucleotides read TGTGCCAGCAGTGAGCAGGGGAACACTGAAGCTTTCTTT. Translated, it gives CASSEQGNTEAFF.

The chain carries TRBV28 and TRBJ1-2; D may be TRBD1 (5 bases). This CDR3 is 15 amino acids long. CDR1 MDHEN and CDR2 SYDVKM come from the germline V gene. The ends were cut back, 4 bases at V and 8 bases at J, with 20 bases in the middle. Here the CDR3 DNA reads TGTGCCAGCAGTTCCCCGGGACGGGGGAAGGAGGGCTACACCTTC. Protein: CASSSPGRGKEGYTF.

The CDR3 DNA reads as TGTGCCAGCAGCGTAGAGCCCCTGAGGGACGAGCAGTACTTC. This translates into CASSVEPLRDEQYF. The chain links TRBV9 to TRBJ2-7, with D perhaps matching TRBD2 (5 bases). Trimming removed 0 bases at V and 5 bases at J, with 12 bases between. Per germline, CDR1 SGDLS and CDR2 YYNGEE. The CDR3 contains 14 residues.